These 5 T cell receptor beta chains originate from one sample sequenced in a study of radiotherapy plus CTLA-4 blockade in lung cancer. Assay used: immunoSEQ multiplex PCR; TCRdb lists only in-frame clones, some missing. The sample lists some 74,000 clones, around 80% occurring once. The sequencing used peripheral blood, collected from a patient treated with radiotherapy plus ipilimumab. The receptors shown here come from a human donor with non-small cell lung cancer who had a complete response to radiotherapy plus ipilimumab.

Only one count was recorded for this clone. The chain is built from TRBV5-1 and TRBJ2-1, with 10 positions matching TRBD2. CDR3 length equals 16 residues. The ends lost 5 bases at V and 4 bases at J; junction bases unmatched: 9. Germline CDR1 SGHRS, CDR2 YFSETQ. This CDR3 is CASRPLAGGLYNEQFF. The DNA of the CDR3 is TGCGCCAGCAGGCCCTTAGCGGGGGGCTTATACAATGAGCAGTTCTTC.

The V and J genes are TRBV7-8 and TRBJ1-5, with D perhaps TRBD1 (6 bases). The germline V gene encodes CDR1 SGHVS and CDR2 FQNEAQ. The CDR3 covers 16 residues. V was trimmed by 2 bases and J by 1 base, leaving 12 bases between them. The CDR3 sequence is CASSLRGVGSNQPQHF. In DNA, the CDR3 is TGTGCCAGCAGCTTAAGGGGGGTGGGGAGCAATCAGCCCCAGCATTTT.

This clone was counted a few times. The chain employs TRBV5-1 and TRBJ1-2; tentative D call: TRBD1 (6 bases). The length of the CDR3 is 13 residues. Trimming removed 3 bases from V and 8 bases from J, with 14 bases in between. Germline V gene lookup returns CDR1 SGHRS and CDR2 YFSETQ. In nucleotides, the CDR3 is TGCGCCAGCAGCTCCGGGGGCGCGGGGGGCTACACCTTC. Amino acid sequence: CASSSGGAGGYTF.

CDR3 sequence: CASSLDPASGDTQYF. The DNA for the CDR3 is TGTGCCAGCAGCTTAGATCCCGCTAGTGGAGATACGCAGTATTTT. V usage is TRBV11-3 and J usage is TRBJ2-3; D is ambiguous. V was shortened by 0 bases and J by 5 bases, with 12 bases between the two germline ends. The CDR3 spans 15 residues. Per germline, CDR1 SGHNT and CDR2 YENEEA.

The gene calls are TRBV7-6 and TRBJ2-5; tentative D call: TRBD1 (6 bases). Trimming stripped 6 bases from V and 5 bases from J, with 13 bases between. This CDR3 is 13 amino acids long. Per the germline V gene, CDR1 is SGHVS and CDR2 is FNYEAQ. This CDR3 reads CASSWTVVETQYF. The CDR3 DNA is TGTGCCAGCAGTTGGACAGTGGTGGAGACCCAGTACTTC. Full variable domain (rest looked up from reference TRBV7-6 and TRBJ2-5): GAGVSQSPRYKVTKRGQDVALRCDPISGHVSLYWYRQALGQGPEFLTYFNYEAQQDKSGLPNDRFSAERPEGSISTLTIQRTEQRDSAMYRCASSWTVVETQYFGPGTRLLVL.